One and the same sample provided the 29 T cell receptor beta chains below, sequenced in a study of T-cell reconstitution after alpha-beta-depleted transplantation in children. A TCRbeta library incorporating unique molecular identifiers was prepared. Using its own MiXCR run on the PCR reads, TCRdb lists one record per CDR3 protein. The table has 550,000 to 600,000 distinct CDR3 sequences, roughly 24% seen once. Specimen: PBMCs, mostly from graft donor cells, collected 360 days after TCRalphabeta/CD19-depleted stem cell transplant. Receptor source: a boy under two years old who had a stem cell transplant for acute myeloid leukemia, so the T cells may come from the graft donor.

This chain connects TRBV7-2 to TRBJ1-1; tentatively, D is TRBD1 (5 bases). CDR1 is SGHTA, CDR2 FQGNSA, per germline. CDR3 length: 13 amino acids. Trimming took off 5 bases at V and 3 bases at J, with 10 bases between the two ends. CDR3 loop: CASSRDRYTEAFF. For the CDR3, the DNA is TGTGCCAGCAGCCGAGACAGATACACTGAAGCTTTCTTT.

This clonotype was counted once. This chain joins TRBV4-3 and TRBJ2-5; D gene uncertain. Per germline, CDR1 LGHNA and CDR2 YSLEER. Deletions cut 0 bases from V and 5 bases from J, with 10 bases between. The CDR3 runs to 14 residues. The CDR3: CASSQEGVGETQYF. CDR3 coding DNA: TGCGCCAGCAGCCAAGAAGGTGTAGGGGAGACCCAGTACTTC.

This chain links TRBV12-3 or TRBV12-4 with TRBJ2-2; tentatively, D is TRBD1 or TRBD2 (5 bases each). This CDR3 region has 13 residues. V shed 6 bases and J shed 7 bases, with 12 bases lying between them. In nucleotides, the CDR3 is TGTGCCAGCAGACCCGAGGGGTTCGGGGAGCTGTTTTTT. The encoded protein is CASRPEGFGELFF.

This clonotype has at least ten counts. The rearrangement links TRBV4-2 to TRBJ2-1, with 12 bases aligning to TRBD1. V shed 0 bases and J 4 bases; nucleotides not matched to a gene: 4. Germline assignment: CDR1 LGHNA and CDR2 YNFKEQ. The CDR3 runs 17 residues. The CDR3 loop is CASSQDRDRGPYNEQFF. The CDR3 DNA reads as TGTGCCAGCAGCCAAGATAGGGACAGGGGGCCGTACAATGAGCAGTTCTTC.

The chain employs TRBV11-2 and TRBJ2-5; 10 bases agree with TRBD2. The CDR3 contains 17 residues. Looked up from germline, CDR1 is SGHAT and CDR2 is FQNNGV. V was pared by 5 bases and J by 5 bases, with 14 bases of the junction left unmatched. The CDR3 nucleotides are TGTGCCAGCAGCGAGCCGGGACTAGCGCGTTTCCGGGAGACCCAGTACTTC. It codes for CASSEPGLARFRETQYF.

In its sample, this clonotype was seen a few times. V usage is TRBV12-3 or TRBV12-4 and J usage is TRBJ2-3; 10 nucleotides match TRBD2. The CDR3 length is 14 residues. V trimming: 6 bases; J trimming: 5 bases; junction bases outside the gene matches: 5. The CDR3, as DNA: TGTGCCAGCAGCCTTAGCGGGGGGCTAGATACGCAGTATTTT. This encodes CASSLSGGLDTQYF.

This chain uses TRBV12-3 or TRBV12-4 with TRBJ2-7; 9 bases fit TRBD1. CDR3 length: 15 amino acids. V shed 5 bases, J shed 0 bases, and the junction held 5 bases outside the gene matches. The CDR3 DNA reads as TGTGCCAGCAGTCTTCGGACAGGGGCCTCCTACGAGCAGTACTTC. Encoded protein: CASSLRTGASYEQYF.

This clonotype was detected only once. This chain connects TRBV4-3 to TRBJ2-7; D perhaps matches TRBD1 (5 bases). V lost 4 bases and J lost 1, with 11 bases in between. CDR1 LGHNA and CDR2 YSLEER come from the germline V gene. The CDR3 extends over 14 amino acids. CDR3 residues: CASSPGHPSYEQYF. The CDR3, as DNA: TGCGCCAGCAGCCCCGGACACCCATCCTACGAGCAGTACTTC.

There are many counts of this clonotype. This chain uses TRBV12-3 or TRBV12-4 with TRBJ2-7, with no clear D. Trimming removed 2 bases from V and 0 bases from J, with 14 bases in between. The CDR3 extends over 16 amino acids. This chain's CDR3 is CASSLKSVSPSYEQYF. The CDR3 DNA reads TGTGCCAGCAGTTTAAAGTCCGTAAGCCCCTCCTACGAGCAGTACTTC.

This clonotype occurred many times. This chain connects TRBV20-1 to TRBJ2-7, with 10 bases fitting TRBD1. Per the germline V gene, CDR1 is DFQATT and CDR2 is SNEGSKA (reference sequence). V was clipped by 6 bases and J by 1 base; unmatched bases: 3. CDR3 length: 13 amino acids. The CDR3 DNA reads TGCAGTGCCTCGGGACAGGGGTCCTACGAGCAGTACTTC. This translates into CSASGQGSYEQYF.

V gene TRBV6-2 or TRBV6-3 combines with J gene TRBJ1-5, with TRBD1 identical over 9 bases. V dropped 6 bases and J dropped 7; count of bases not matched to a gene: 4. There are 13 residues in the CDR3. CDR1 and CDR2 (germline): MNHEY, SVGEGT. The CDR3 here is CASRQGAGQPQHF. In DNA, the CDR3 is TGTGCCAGCAGACAGGGGGCTGGACAGCCCCAGCATTTT.

This clonotype was seen only a few times. This chain joins TRBV4-1 and TRBJ2-7; D call uncertain. The V end lost 6 bases, the J end lost 2 bases, and 5 bases lay between the germline ends. The CDR3 length is 11 residues. Germline V lookup: CDR1 MGHRA, CDR2 YSYEKL. The CDR3, as DNA: TGCGCCAGCAGGGGCCCCTACGAGCAGTACGTC. Residues: CASRGPYEQYV.

There are many counts of this clonotype. The V gene is TRBV15, the J gene TRBJ1-3; D is unclear. This CDR3 is 16 amino acids long. Per germline, CDR1 LNHNV and CDR2 YYDKDF (reference sequence). The V end was cut by 1 base, the J end by 0 bases, with 10 bases between. The CDR3 loop reads CATSRVPGRSGNTIYF. The CDR3 region has the DNA TGTGCCACCAGCAGAGTTCCAGGCCGCTCTGGAAACACCATATATTTT.

The CDR3 is CASSVAVAKNIQYF. The CDR3 DNA follows: TGTGCCAGCAGCGTGGCCGTAGCCAAAAACATTCAGTACTTC. The chain combines TRBV21-1 with TRBJ2-4. TRBV21-1 is labeled a pseudogene. The length of the CDR3 is 14 residues.

The V gene is TRBV5-6, the J gene TRBJ2-1; TRBD2 aligns across 10 bases. Losses at the gene ends were 4 bases for V and 4 bases for J; bases not matched to a gene: 11. This CDR3 spans 17 amino acids. Germline CDR1 SGHDT, CDR2 YYEEEE. As DNA, the CDR3 is TGTGCCAGCAGCGATATACAGCGGGGGGGCAGTTACAATGAGCAGTTCTTC. As protein: CASSDIQRGGSYNEQFF.

The sample holds many counts of this clonotype. CDR3: CSASPSYTQYF. The CDR3 bases are TGCAGTGCTAGTCCCTCCTATACGCAGTATTTT. This chain joins TRBV20-1 and TRBJ2-3; D is unclear. Trimming left V 3 bases short and J 7 bases short, with 8 bases between. Germline CDR1 and CDR2: DFQATT and SNEGSKA (reference sequence). CDR3 length: 11 amino acids.

V gene TRBV5-4 combines with J gene TRBJ2-2; possibly TRBD2 for D (5 bases). The CDR3 is 16 residues long. From germline, CDR1 is SGHNT and CDR2 YYREEE (reference sequence). The germline V and J ends were trimmed by 4 bases and 1 base, with 14 bases remaining between them. The CDR3 nucleotides read TGTGCCAGCAGCCCCACTAGAGTCTGGAACACCGGGGAGCTGTTTTTT. It yields the protein CASSPTRVWNTGELFF.

This clonotype was counted between two and nine times. The rearrangement links TRBV2 to TRBJ2-5; tentative D call: TRBD2 (5 bases). The CDR3 consists of 10 residues. Trimming pared 6 bases from V and 10 bases from J, leaving 9 bases between. The germline V gene encodes CDR1 SNHLY and CDR2 FYNNEI. CDR3 amino acids: CASSYRDQYF. The CDR3 region has the DNA TGTGCCAGCAGCTACCGGGACCAGTACTTC. The full variable domain, in which reference TRBV2 and TRBJ2-5 provide the parts outside the CDR3, is EPEVTQTPSHQVTQMGQEVILRCVPISNHLYFYWYRQILGQKVEFLVSFYNNEISEKSEIFDDQFSVERPDGSNFTLKIRSTKLEDSAMYFCASSYRDQYFGPGTRLLVL.

This clonotype was seen repeatedly, ten times or more. The CDR3 sequence: CASSQALLDRLPIAKNIQYF. The CDR3 nucleotides read TGCGCCAGCAGCCAAGCCCTCTTGGACAGGCTTCCCATAGCCAAAAACATTCAGTACTTC. The V call is TRBV4-1, the J call TRBJ2-4; 7 bases agree with TRBD1. Germline CDR1 MGHRA, CDR2 YSYEKL. V dropped 1 base and J dropped 0; count of bases not matched to a gene: 15. The CDR3 loop spans 20 amino acids.

This clonotype was detected many times. This chain links TRBV12-3 or TRBV12-4 with TRBJ2-7; D not certain. The V end was cut by 3 bases, the J end by 7 bases, with 19 bases between. The CDR3 has 15 residues. CDR3 sequence: CASSFIPAAGGEQYF. The CDR3 DNA sequence: TGTGCCAGCAGTTTTATTCCAGCCGCAGGTGGGGAGCAGTACTTC.

This clonotype appeared a few times. The chain links TRBV12-3 or TRBV12-4 to TRBJ2-7; 7 bases align to TRBD1. V lost 5 bases to trimming and J lost 3 bases; unmatched junction nucleotides: 10. There are 15 residues in the CDR3. CDR3 DNA sequence: TGTGCCAGCAGTAGTTCCCGACAGGGTGACTACGAGCAGTACTTC. It is translated as CASSSSRQGDYEQYF.

This clonotype was seen a handful of times. This rearrangement joins TRBV28 to TRBJ1-2; D is perhaps TRBD1 (5 bases). The ends were cut back, 7 bases at V and 5 bases at J, with 8 bases in the middle. CDR3 length equals 11 residues. The germline CDR1 and CDR2 sequences are MDHEN and SYDVKM. The CDR3 DNA reads TGTGCCAGCAAGGAGGGGTATGGCTACACCTTC. Translating it yields CASKEGYGYTF.

V usage is TRBV9 and J usage is TRBJ2-5; possibly TRBD1 for D (6 bases). V lost 0 bases, J lost 0 bases, and 9 bases lay in between. From germline, CDR1 is SGDLS and CDR2 YYNGEE. The CDR3 totals 15 residues. CDR3 in amino acids: CASSVGTVDQETQYF. The CDR3 DNA is TGTGCCAGCAGCGTAGGGACAGTCGACCAAGAGACCCAGTACTTC.

In its sample, this clonotype was seen many times. CDR3 protein: CATSDGTDHEKLFF. CDR3 in DNA: TGTGCCACCAGTGACGGGACTGATCATGAAAAACTGTTTTTT. The chain combines TRBV24-1 with TRBJ1-4; D possibly corresponds to TRBD1 (5 bases). V was trimmed by 4 bases and J by 6 bases, leaving 11 bases between them. CDR1 is KGHDR, CDR2 SFDVKD, per germline. The CDR3 covers 14 residues.

DNA of the CDR3: TGTGCCAGCTCACCAAACGTCAACGGAGAGACCCAGTACTTC. Its protein is CASSPNVNGETQYF. The J gene is TRBJ2-5, the V gene TRBV18, with D unclear. CDR3 length: 14 residues. Germline V gene lookup returns CDR1 KGHSH and CDR2 LQKENI. V was shortened by 2 bases and J by 4 bases, with 11 bases between the two germline ends. The full variable domain, completed using reference TRBV18 and TRBJ2-5, is NAGVMQNPRHLVRRRGQEARLRCSPMKGHSHVYWYRQLPEEGLKFMVYLQKENIIDESGMPKERFSAEFPKEGPSILRIQQVVRGDSAAYFCASSPNVNGETQYFGPGTRLLVL.

This clonotype was observed a few times. The chain links TRBV20-1 to TRBJ2-7, with a weak D call TRBD2 (6 bases). The CDR3 contains 15 residues. The ends were cut back, 0 bases at V and 1 base at J, with 13 bases in the middle. CDR1 and CDR2 from the germline V gene are DFQATT and SNEGSKA (reference sequence). CDR3 sequence: CSARDVSGVSYEQYV. The CDR3 nucleotides are TGCAGTGCTAGAGATGTTAGCGGAGTGTCCTACGAGCAGTACGTC.

Many counts were recorded for this clonotype. A read error may produce the germline difference seen at one junction end. The chain has TRBV5-1 and TRBJ2-3; 9 bases align to TRBD2. The CDR3 covers 14 residues. From germline, CDR1 is SGHRS and CDR2 YFSETQ. CDR3 bases: TGTGCCAGCAGTCGGACTAGCGGCACAGATACGCAGTATTTT. This codes for CASSRTSGTDTQYF.

This clonotype was counted ten times or more. This chain joins TRBV20-1 and TRBJ1-3, with D perhaps TRBD1 (5 bases). V lost 3 bases and J 7 bases, leaving 19 bases between the germline ends. The CDR3 covers 15 residues. Germline CDR1 and CDR2: DFQATT and SNEGSKA (reference sequence). CDR3: CSARAQWDRGNTIYF. The CDR3 nucleotides are TGCAGTGCTAGGGCACAGTGGGACCGCGGGAACACCATATATTTT.

This clonotype appeared many times. This chain connects TRBV10-3 to TRBJ2-3; maybe TRBD2 (7 bases). The V and J ends lost 2 bases and 2 bases respectively, with 11 bases between them. In germline, CDR1 is ENHRY, CDR2 SYGVKD. The CDR3 contains 15 residues. CDR3 region: CAISEAGAITDTQYF. CDR3 in DNA: TGTGCCATCAGTGAGGCGGGGGCCATCACAGATACGCAGTATTTT.